This TCR beta chain was recovered during a study of blood T cell repertoires in COVID-19. The wider study: Some COVID-19 samples were acute and others convalescent; all came from the United States, Italy and Spain. From T cells, B-cell-depleted T cells, or PBMCs came the material, which was cDNA or gDNA.

This CDR3 is built from 18 residues. Losses at the gene ends were 3 bases for V and 7 bases for J; bases not matched to a gene: 17. Per germline, CDR1 GTSNPN and CDR2 SVGIG (reference sequence). Original handling: Nucleated cell counts were estimated from reference gene primer amplification. TCRdb's table, derived via immunoSEQ multiplex PCR, lists solely in-frame clones and lacks some. V and J calls plus clone size are reproduced from that table; the DNA served to infer D and trimming. The table includes more than 95,000 clones, about 80% detected once. This clone was counted a few times. Sequencing was done on a sample of peripheral blood. The chain carries TRBV30 and TRBJ1-6, with TRBD1 matching 8 bases. This TCR was recovered from a human donor in a cohort sampled during active COVID-19. In nucleotides, the CDR3 is TGTGCCTGGAGGGGAGGGACAGGAGGCTATAAGGTGAATTCACCCCTCCACTTT. Translation: CAWRGGTGGYKVNSPLHF.